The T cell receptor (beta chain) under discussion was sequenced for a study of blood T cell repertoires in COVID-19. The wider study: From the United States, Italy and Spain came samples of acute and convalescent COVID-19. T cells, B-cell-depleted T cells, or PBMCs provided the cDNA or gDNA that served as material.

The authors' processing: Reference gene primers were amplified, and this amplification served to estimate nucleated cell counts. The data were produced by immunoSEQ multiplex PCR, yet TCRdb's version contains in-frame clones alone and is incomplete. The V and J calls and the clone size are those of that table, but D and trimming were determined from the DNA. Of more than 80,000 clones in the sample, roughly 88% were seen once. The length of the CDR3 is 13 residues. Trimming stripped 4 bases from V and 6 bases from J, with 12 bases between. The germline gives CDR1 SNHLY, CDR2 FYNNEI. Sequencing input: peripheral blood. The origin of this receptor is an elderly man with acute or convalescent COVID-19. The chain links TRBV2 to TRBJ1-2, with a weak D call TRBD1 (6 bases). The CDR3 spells CASSAGQRDGYTF. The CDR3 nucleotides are TGTGCCAGCAGTGCGGGACAACGAGATGGCTACACCTTC.